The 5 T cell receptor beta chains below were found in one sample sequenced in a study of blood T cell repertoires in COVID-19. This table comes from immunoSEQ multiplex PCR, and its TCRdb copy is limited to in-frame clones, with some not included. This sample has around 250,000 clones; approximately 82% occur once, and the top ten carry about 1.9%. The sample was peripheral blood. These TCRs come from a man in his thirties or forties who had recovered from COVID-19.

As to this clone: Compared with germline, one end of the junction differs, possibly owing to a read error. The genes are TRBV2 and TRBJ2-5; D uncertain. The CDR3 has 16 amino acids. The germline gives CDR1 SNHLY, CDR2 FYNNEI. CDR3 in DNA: TGTGCCAGCAGTGATAGTTGGAACAGCAAGCAAGGGACCCAGTACTTC. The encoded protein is CASSDSWNSKQGTQYF.

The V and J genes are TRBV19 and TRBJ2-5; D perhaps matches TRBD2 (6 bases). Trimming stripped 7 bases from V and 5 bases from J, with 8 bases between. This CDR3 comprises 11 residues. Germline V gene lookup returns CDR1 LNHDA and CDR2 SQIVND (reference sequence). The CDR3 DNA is TGTGCCAGTATGGGGAGGGAGACCCAGTACTTC. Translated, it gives CASMGRETQYF.

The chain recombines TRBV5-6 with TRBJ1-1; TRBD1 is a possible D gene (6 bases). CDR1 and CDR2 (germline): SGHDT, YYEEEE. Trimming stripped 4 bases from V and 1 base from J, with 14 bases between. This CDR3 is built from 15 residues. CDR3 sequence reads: CASSREQGWNTEAFF. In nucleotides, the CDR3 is TGTGCCAGCAGCCGGGAACAGGGTTGGAACACTGAAGCTTTCTTT.

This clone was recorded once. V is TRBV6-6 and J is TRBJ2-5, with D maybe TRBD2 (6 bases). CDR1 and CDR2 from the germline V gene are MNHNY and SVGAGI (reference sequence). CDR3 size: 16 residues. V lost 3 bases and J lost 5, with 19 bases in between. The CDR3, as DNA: TGTGCCAGCAGTTATCTGTCGGGGGTTCGTGGCGAGACCCAGTACTTC. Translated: CASSYLSGVRGETQYF.

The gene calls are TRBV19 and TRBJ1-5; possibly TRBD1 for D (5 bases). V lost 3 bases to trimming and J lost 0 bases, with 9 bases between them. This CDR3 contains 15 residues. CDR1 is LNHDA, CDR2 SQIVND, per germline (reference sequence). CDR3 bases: TGTGCCAGTAGTATTGTAGGGGATAGCAATCAGCCCCAGCATTTT. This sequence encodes CASSIVGDSNQPQHF.